The 9 T cell receptor beta chains given below trace back to one sample, sequenced in a study of blood T cells in healthy people across ages. Using a J-beta primer mix together with a sample-barcoded 5' primer, a second PCR was run for roughly 6 to 11 cycles. TCRdb passed the 5' RACE reads through MiXCR, listing each CDR3 protein once. This table has 800,000 or so distinct CDR3 sequences, 20% to 25% appearing once. This sample was shared with a second study, whose subject was T cells of mothers and their children.

Sequencing used blood. These TCRs come from a boy between 10 and 17 years old in good health.

This clonotype was counted a few times. V usage is TRBV9 and J usage is TRBJ2-5, with TRBD2 matching 8 bases. This CDR3 has 17 amino acids. Trimming at V came to 3 bases and at J to 4 bases, leaving 14 bases not matched to a gene. Germline CDR1 SGDLS, CDR2 YYNGEE. The CDR3 DNA reads as TGTGCCAGCAGCGCCGCAAGGAGCGGGGGATTCGGAGAGACCCAGTACTTC. Amino acid sequence: CASSAARSGGFGETQYF.

The V and J genes are TRBV7-9 and TRBJ1-1, with a possible D match to TRBD1 (5 bases). Trimming left V 5 bases short and J 4 bases short, with 26 bases between. The CDR3 has 18 residues. Germline CDR1 and CDR2: SEHNR and FQNEAQ (reference sequence). CDR3 residues: CASSPIGQGVVTATEAFF. For the CDR3, the DNA is TGTGCCAGCAGCCCCATCGGGCAGGGAGTCGTGACCGCCACTGAAGCTTTCTTT.

The sample holds a few counts of this clonotype. The CDR3 reads CSARGTSGPYEQYF. The CDR3 nucleotides are TGCAGTGCCCGTGGGACTAGCGGTCCCTACGAGCAGTACTTC. The rearrangement links TRBV20-1 to TRBJ2-1, with TRBD2 matching over 11 bases. The J call is uncertain, as TRBJ2-7 better fits the DNA end. This CDR3 has 14 amino acids. The germline gives CDR1 DFQATT, CDR2 SNEGSKA (reference sequence).

Concerning this clonotype itself: Possible read error: a much larger clone is one base away. Given the absence of the conserved phenylalanine or tryptophan at the CDR3 end, a read error is likely. The gene calls are TRBV7-9 and TRBJ2-1; D unclear. The J call could be wrong; TRBJ2-7 is a better fit for the DNA end. The CDR3 contains 13 residues. CDR1 and CDR2 from the germline V gene are SEHNR and FQNEAQ (reference sequence). The CDR3 sequence: CASSLEGPYEQYL. DNA of the CDR3: TGTGCCAGCAGCTTAGAGGGCCCCTACGAGCAGTACCTC.

The gene calls are TRBV12-3 or TRBV12-4 and TRBJ1-5; no definite D call. The CDR3 sequence is 15 residues long. Trimming removed 5 bases from V and 2 bases from J, with 13 bases in between. In DNA, the CDR3 is TGTGCCAGCAGTACCAGAGAGGGTGGCAATCAGCCCCAGCATTTT. Residues: CASSTREGGNQPQHF.

V is TRBV27 and J is TRBJ2-7; tentative D call: TRBD1 (8 bases). Trimming removed 8 bases at V and 4 bases at J, with 18 bases between. The CDR3 runs 14 residues. CDR1 MNHEY and CDR2 SMNVEV come from the germline V gene (reference sequence). The CDR3 region is CASARYRGGYEQYF. The CDR3 DNA follows: TGTGCCAGCGCCCGCTACAGGGGGGGTTACGAGCAGTACTTC.

The gene calls are TRBV4-1 and TRBJ1-6; D call uncertain. Trimming removed 0 bases at V and 10 bases at J, with 13 bases between. There are 15 residues in the CDR3. CDR1 and CDR2 (germline): MGHRA, YSYEKL. The CDR3 bases are TGCGCCAGCAGCCAAGAACGAAGCATCGGCTCACCCCTCCACTTT. Encoded protein: CASSQERSIGSPLHF.

This clonotype was observed a few times. J is TRBJ1-2 and V is TRBV7-2, with 10 bases identical to TRBD1. The CDR3 extends over 16 amino acids. Per the germline V gene, CDR1 is SGHTA and CDR2 is FQGNSA. Trimming removed 4 bases from V and 5 bases from J; junction bases left unmatched: 10. The CDR3 DNA sequence: TGTGCCAGCAGCTCGATCCGGGACAGGGGTCCTTATGGCTACACCTTC. This sequence encodes CASSSIRDRGPYGYTF.

The chain joins TRBV6-2 or TRBV6-3 to TRBJ2-5; 11 nucleotides line up with TRBD2. The J call may be incorrect, as the DNA end agrees better with TRBJ2-7. Germline V gene data show CDR1 as MNHEY and CDR2 as SVGEGT. This CDR3 comprises 14 residues. Here the CDR3 reads CASGRLAGRYEQYF. CDR3 sequence (DNA): TGTGCCAGCGGTCGACTAGCGGGAAGGTACGAGCAGTACTTC.